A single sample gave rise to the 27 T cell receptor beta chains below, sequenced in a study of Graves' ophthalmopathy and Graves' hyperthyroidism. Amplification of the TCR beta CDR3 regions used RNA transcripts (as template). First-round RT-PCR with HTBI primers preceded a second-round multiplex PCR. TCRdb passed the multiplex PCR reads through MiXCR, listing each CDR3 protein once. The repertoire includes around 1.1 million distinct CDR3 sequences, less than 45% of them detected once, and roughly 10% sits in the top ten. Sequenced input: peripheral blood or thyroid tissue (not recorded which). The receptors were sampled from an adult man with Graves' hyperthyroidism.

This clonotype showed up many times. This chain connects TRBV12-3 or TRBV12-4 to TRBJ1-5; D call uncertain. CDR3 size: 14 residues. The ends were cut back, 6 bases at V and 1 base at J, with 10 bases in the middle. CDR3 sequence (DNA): TGTGCCAGCAGCCCATTTGTAAGCAATCAGCCCCAGCATTTT. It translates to CASSPFVSNQPQHF.

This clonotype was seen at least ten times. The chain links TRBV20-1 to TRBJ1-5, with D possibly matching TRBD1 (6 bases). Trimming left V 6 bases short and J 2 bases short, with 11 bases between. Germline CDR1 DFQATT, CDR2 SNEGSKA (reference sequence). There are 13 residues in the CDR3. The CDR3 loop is CSAQRGGNQPQHF. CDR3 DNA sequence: TGCAGTGCACAAAGGGGGGGCAATCAGCCCCAGCATTTT.

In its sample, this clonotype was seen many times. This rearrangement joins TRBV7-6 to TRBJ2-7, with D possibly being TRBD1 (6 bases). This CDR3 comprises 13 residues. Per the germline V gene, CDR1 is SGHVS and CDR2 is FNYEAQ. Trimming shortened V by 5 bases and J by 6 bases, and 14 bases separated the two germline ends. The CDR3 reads CASSRNVGGEQYF. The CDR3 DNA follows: TGTGCCAGCAGCCGTAATGTAGGGGGCGAGCAGTACTTC.

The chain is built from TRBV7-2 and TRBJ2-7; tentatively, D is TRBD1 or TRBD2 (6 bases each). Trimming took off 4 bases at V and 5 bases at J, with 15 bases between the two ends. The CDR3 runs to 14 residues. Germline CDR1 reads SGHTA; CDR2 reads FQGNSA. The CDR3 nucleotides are TGTGCCAGCAGCTCGACAGGTTCGGGAGACGAGCAGTACTTC. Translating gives CASSSTGSGDEQYF.

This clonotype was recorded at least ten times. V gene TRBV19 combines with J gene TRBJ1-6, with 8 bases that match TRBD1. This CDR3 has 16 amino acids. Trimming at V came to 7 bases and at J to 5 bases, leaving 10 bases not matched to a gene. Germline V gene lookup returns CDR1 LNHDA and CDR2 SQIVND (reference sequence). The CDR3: CASTLGQGLDNSPLHF. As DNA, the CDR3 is TGTGCCAGTACCCTCGGACAGGGACTCGATAATTCACCCCTCCACTTT.

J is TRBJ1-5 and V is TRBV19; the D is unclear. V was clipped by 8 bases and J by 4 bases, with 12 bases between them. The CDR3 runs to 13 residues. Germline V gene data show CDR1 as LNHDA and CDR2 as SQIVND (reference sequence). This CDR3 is CASAPGPNQPQHF. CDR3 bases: TGTGCCAGTGCCCCCGGGCCGAATCAGCCCCAGCATTTT.

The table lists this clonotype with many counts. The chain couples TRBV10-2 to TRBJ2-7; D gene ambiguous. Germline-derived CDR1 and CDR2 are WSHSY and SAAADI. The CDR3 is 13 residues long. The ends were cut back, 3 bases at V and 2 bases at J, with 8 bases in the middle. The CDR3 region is CASSDYRTYEQYF. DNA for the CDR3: TGCGCCAGCAGTGACTACCGCACCTACGAGCAGTACTTC.

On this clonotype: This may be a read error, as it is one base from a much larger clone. The CDR3 region has the DNA TGTGCCGGCGAGGACAGCTTCGGCGACGAGCAGTACTTC. Residues: CAGEDSFGDEQYF. The chain links TRBV7-9 to TRBJ2-7, with D tentatively TRBD1 (6 bases). The V and J ends lost 11 bases and 5 bases respectively, with 19 bases between them. This CDR3 has 13 amino acids. The V gene's germline CDR1 is SEHNR and CDR2 FQNEAQ (reference sequence).

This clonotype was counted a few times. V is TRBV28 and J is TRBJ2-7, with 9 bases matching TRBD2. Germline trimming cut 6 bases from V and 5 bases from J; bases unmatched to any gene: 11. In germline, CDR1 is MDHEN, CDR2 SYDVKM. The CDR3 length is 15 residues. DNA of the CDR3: TGTGCCAGCAGCCCCCCCGGGACTAGCAGCGACGAGCAGTACTTC. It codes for CASSPPGTSSDEQYF.

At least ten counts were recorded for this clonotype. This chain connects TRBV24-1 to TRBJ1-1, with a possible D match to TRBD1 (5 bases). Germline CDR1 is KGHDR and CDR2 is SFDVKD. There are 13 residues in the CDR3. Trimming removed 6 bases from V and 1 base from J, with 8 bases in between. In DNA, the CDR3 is TGTGCCACCAGTCCAGGGTCGAACACTGAAGCTTTCTTT. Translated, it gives CATSPGSNTEAFF.

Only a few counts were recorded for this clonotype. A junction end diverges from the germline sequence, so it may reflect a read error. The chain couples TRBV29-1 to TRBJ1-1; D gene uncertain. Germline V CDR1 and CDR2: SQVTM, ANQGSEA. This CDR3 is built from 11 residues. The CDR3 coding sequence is TGCAGCGTTGGCGGTAACATTGAAGCTTTCTTT. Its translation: CSVGGNIEAFF.

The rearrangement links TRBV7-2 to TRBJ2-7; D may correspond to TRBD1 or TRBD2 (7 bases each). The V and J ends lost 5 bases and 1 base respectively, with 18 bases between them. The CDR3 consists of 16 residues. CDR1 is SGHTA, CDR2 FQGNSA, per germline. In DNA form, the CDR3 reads TGTGCCAGCAGCCCCAGGGGGGGGGGCGGGTCCTACGAGCAGTACTTC. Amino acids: CASSPRGGGGSYEQYF.

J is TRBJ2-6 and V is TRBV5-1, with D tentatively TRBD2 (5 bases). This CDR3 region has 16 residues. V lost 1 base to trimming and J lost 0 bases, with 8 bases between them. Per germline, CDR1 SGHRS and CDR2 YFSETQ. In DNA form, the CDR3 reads TGCGCCAGCAGCTTGAGCGGATTCTCTGGGGCCAACGTCCTGACTTTC. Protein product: CASSLSGFSGANVLTF.

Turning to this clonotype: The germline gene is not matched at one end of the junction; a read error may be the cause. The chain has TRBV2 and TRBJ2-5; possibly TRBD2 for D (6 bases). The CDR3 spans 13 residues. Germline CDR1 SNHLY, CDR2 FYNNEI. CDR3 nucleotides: TGTGCCAGCAGTTGGCGGGCCGGAGGGACCCAGTGCTTC. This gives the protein CASSWRAGGTQCF.

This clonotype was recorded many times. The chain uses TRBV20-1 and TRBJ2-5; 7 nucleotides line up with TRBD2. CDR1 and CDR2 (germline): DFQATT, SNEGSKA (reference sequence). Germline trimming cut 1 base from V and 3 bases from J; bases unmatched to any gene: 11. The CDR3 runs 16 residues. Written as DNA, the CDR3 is TGCAGTGCTAGAGCGCAAGCGGGGTTGTACAAAGAGACCCAGTACTTC. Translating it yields CSARAQAGLYKETQYF.

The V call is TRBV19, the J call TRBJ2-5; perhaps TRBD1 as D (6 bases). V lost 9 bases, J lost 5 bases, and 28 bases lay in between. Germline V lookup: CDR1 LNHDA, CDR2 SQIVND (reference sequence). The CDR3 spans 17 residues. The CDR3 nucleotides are TGTGCCAGCACCCAGGTGAGGGAGACAGGCTTATCGGAGACCCAGTACTTC. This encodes CASTQVRETGLSETQYF.

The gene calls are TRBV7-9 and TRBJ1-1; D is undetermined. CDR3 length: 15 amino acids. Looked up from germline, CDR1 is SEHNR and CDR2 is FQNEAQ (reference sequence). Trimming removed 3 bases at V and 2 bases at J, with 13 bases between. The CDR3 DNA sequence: TGTGCCAGCAGCTTGGACCCAAGTCAAAACACTGAAGCTTTCTTT. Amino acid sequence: CASSLDPSQNTEAFF.

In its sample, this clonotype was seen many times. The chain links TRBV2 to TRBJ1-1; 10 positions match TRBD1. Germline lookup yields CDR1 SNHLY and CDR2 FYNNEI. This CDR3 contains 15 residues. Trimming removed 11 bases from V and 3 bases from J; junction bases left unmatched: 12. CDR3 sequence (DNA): TGTGCCGGTACCGGGACAGGGGCCGGGTACACTGAAGCTTTCTTT. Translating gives CAGTGTGAGYTEAFF.

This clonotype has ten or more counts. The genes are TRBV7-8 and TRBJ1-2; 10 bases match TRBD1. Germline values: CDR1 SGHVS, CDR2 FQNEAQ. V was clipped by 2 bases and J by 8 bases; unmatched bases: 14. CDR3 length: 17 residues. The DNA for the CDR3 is TGTGCCAGCAGCTTACGGGCGTATGGGACAGGGGAAAGCGGCTACACCTTC. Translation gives CASSLRAYGTGESGYTF. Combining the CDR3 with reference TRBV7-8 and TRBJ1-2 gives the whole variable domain GAGVSQSPRYKVAKRGQDVALRCDPISGHVSLFWYQQALGQGPEFLTYFQNEAQLDKSGLPSDRFFAERPEGSVSTLKIQRTQQEDSAVYLCASSLRAYGTGESGYTFGSGTRLTVV.

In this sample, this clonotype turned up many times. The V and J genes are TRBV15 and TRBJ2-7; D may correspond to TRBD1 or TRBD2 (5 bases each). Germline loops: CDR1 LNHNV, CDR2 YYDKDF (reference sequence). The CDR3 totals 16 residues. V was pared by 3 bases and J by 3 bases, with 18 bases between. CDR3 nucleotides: TGTGCCACCAGCAGGGAGAGGGGATGGGCACACTACGAGCAGTACTTC. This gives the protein CATSRERGWAHYEQYF.

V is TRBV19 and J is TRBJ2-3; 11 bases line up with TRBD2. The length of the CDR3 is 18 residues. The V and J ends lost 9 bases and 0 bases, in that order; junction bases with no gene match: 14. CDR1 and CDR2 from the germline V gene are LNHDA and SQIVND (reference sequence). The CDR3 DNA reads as TGTGCCAGCAGCCAAGATCGGGGACTAGCGGCCAGCACAGATACGCAGTATTTT. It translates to CASSQDRGLAASTDTQYF.

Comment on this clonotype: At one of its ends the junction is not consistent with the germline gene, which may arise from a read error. In DNA, the CDR3 is TGTGCCAGCAGCTCCACATGGGTGGGGGTGGTCGCTGAAGCTTTCTTT. Translation: CASSSTWVGVVAEAFF. The chain recombines TRBV10-2 with TRBJ1-1; D is possibly TRBD1 (5 bases). The CDR3 runs 16 residues. The germline V gene has CDR1 WSHSY and CDR2 SAAADI.

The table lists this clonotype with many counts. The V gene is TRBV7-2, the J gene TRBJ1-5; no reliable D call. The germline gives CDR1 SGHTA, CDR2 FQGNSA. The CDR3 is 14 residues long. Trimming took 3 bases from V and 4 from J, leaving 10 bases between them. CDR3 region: CASSLRVGNQPQHF. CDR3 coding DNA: TGTGCCAGCAGCTTGAGAGTGGGGAATCAGCCCCAGCATTTT.

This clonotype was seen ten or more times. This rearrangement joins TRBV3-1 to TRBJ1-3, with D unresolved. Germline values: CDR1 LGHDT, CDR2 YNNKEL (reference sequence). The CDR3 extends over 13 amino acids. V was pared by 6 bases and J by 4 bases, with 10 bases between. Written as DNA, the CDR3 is TGTGCCAGCAGTCAGGACTCCGGAAACACCATATATTTT. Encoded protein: CASSQDSGNTIYF.

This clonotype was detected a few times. This chain's CDR3 is CASSDPTGTITEAFF. The CDR3 coding sequence is TGTGCCAGCAGTGATCCGACAGGGACGATTACTGAAGCTTTCTTT. The chain combines TRBV25-1 with TRBJ1-1; the match to TRBD1 covers 7 bases. Germline V gene lookup returns CDR1 MGHDK and CDR2 SYGVNS. Trimming removed 3 bases from V and 5 bases from J; junction bases left unmatched: 9. CDR3 length: 15 residues.

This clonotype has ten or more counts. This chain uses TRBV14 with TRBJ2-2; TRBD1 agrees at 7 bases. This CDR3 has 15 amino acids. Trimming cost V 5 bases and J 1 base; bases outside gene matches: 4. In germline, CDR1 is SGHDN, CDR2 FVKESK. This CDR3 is CASSRRQGNTGELFF. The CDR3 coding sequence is TGTGCCAGCAGCAGACGACAGGGGAACACCGGGGAGCTGTTTTTT.

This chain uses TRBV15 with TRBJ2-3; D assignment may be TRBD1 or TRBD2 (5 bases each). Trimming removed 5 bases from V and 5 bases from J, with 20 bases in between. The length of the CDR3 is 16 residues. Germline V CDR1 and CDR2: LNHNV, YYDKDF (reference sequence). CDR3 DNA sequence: TGTGCCACCAGCGTTGTGGGACCGAGGGCAGTAGATACGCAGTATTTT. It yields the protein CATSVVGPRAVDTQYF.